This T cell receptor (beta chain) is drawn from a study of graft-versus-host responses after intestinal transplantation. Turning to the study itself: Recipients across the board were started on anti-thymocyte globulin induction, then kept on tacrolimus and steroids for 2 to 4 years.

In regard to this clone: No antigen is known for it.

V shed 6 bases and J 2 bases; nucleotides not matched to a gene: 10. There are 15 residues in the CDR3. Germline V gene lookup returns CDR1 PRHDT and CDR2 FYEKMQ (reference sequence). Sequencing was performed with immunoSEQ multiplex PCR; in TCRdb, only in-frame clones are kept and a portion is missing. The table shows over 45,000 clones, with 85% to 95% occurring only once. Notes on the study in general: Peak circulating GvH clone levels were associated with early post-transplant HvG declines.

Sequencing used PBMCs, obtained 750 to 850 days after a first intestinal transplant, on the day of a second. This sequence was found in a human patient who received an intestinal transplant, so some T cells may come from the graft donor. This sequence joins TRBV13 and TRBJ2-7; 7 bases line up with TRBD1. In nucleotides, the CDR3 is TGTGCCAGCAGGGAAGGGGGCCACTCTGCCTACGAGCAGTACTTC. It translates to CASREGGHSAYEQYF. Full variable domain (missing parts from reference TRBV13 and TRBJ2-7): AAGVIQSPRHLIKEKRETATLKCYPIPRHDTVYWYQQGPGQDPQFLISFYEKMQSDKGSIPDRFSAQQFSDYHSELNMSSLELGDSALYFCASREGGHSAYEQYFGPGTRLTVT.